These T cell receptor beta chains were read from a single sample in a study of blood T cell repertoires in COVID-19. Using immunoSEQ multiplex PCR, the repertoire was profiled, and TCRdb retains in-frame clones only, with some absent. The sample consists of 230,000 or so clones, roughly 89% of them appearing once. The material sequenced was peripheral blood. The source of these receptors is a woman between 35 and 50 years old who had recovered from COVID-19. CDR3s include the opening cysteine and the closing phenylalanine or tryptophan. A D gene is named only where the DNA matches it firmly. Clone size appears in some rows only: once, few, many, or a class for an expanded clone.

- | TRBJ2-3 | TRBV28 | - | CASSSRGRGKTDTQYF | TGTGCCAGCAGCTCCCGGGGCAGGGGAAAAACAGATACGCAGTATTTT
once | TRBJ2-7 | TRBV24-1 | TRBD1 | CATQGDKHEQYF | TGTGCCACCCAGGGGGATAAACACGAGCAGTACTTC
- | TRBJ2-1 | TRBV3-1/TRBV3-2 | TRBD2 | CASSQLAGGEGEQFF | TGTGCCAGCAGCCAACTGGCGGGAGGGGAGGGTGAGCAGTTCTTC
once | TRBJ2-2 | TRBV9 | TRBD1 | CASSVSKEETGRNTGELFF | TGTGCCAGCAGCGTATCGAAGGAGGAGACAGGGCGGAACACCGGGGAGCTGTTTTTT
- | TRBJ2-2 | TRBV6-2/TRBV6-3 | - | CASSFTGSAGELFF | TGTGCCAGCAGTTTTACAGGTTCGGCCGGGGAGCTGTTTTTT
- | TRBJ2-1 | TRBV5-8 | TRBD2 | CASRPGGSGANNEQFF | TGTGCCAGCAGACCGGGCGGGAGCGGGGCTAACAATGAGCAGTTCTTC
once | TRBJ1-1 | TRBV5-6 | TRBD1 | CASSEDRVTEAFF | TGTGCCAGCAGCGAGGACAGGGTCACTGAAGCTTTCTTT
- | TRBJ1-3 | TRBV7-9 | - | CASSWALDRGNTIYF | TGTGCCAGCAGCTGGGCCCTAGACAGAGGAAACACCATATATTTT
- | TRBJ1-6 | TRBV5-1 | - | CASSFFISSLHNSPLHF | TGCGCCAGCAGCTTCTTTATATCGAGCCTTCATAATTCACCCCTCCACTTT
few | TRBJ2-2 | TRBV11-3 | TRBD2 | CASSRTKREFGTGELFF | TGTGCCAGCAGTCGTACTAAGCGGGAGTTTGGCACCGGGGAGCTGTTTTTT
few | TRBJ2-1 | TRBV9 | - | CASSVSGSYNEQFF | TGTGCCAGCAGCGTGAGCGGCTCCTACAATGAGCAGTTCTTC
- | TRBJ1-2 | TRBV10-3 | TRBD1 | CAISEAGTGHGYTF | TGTGCCATCAGTGAGGCTGGGACAGGGCATGGCTACACCTTC
- | TRBJ1-1 | TRBV7-2 | TRBD1 | CASSRTGGINTEAFF | TGTGCCAGCAGTCGGACAGGGGGAATAAACACTGAAGCTTTCTTT
- | TRBJ2-5 | TRBV25-1 | - | CASINLGEEETQYF | TGTGCCAGCATCAACCTAGGGGAGGAAGAGACCCAGTACTTC
- | TRBJ1-6 | TRBV7-9 | - | CASSLADRNSPLHF | TGTGCCAGCAGCTTAGCCGACAGGAATTCACCCCTCCACTTT
- | TRBJ2-1 | TRBV4-3 | TRBD2 | CASSQDSGTSTFDEQFF | TGCGCCAGCAGCCAAGATAGCGGGACTAGCACTTTCGATGAGCAGTTCTTC